The TCR beta chain under discussion was sequenced for a study of T cell repertoires in cytomegalovirus infection. General study results and limits: Identification of carriers of CMV plus the relevant HLA was performed using cumulative public TCR beta family frequency.

This clonotype has ten or more counts. The antigen remains unidentified. The V segment lost 0 bases and the J segment 2 bases; nucleotides outside the gene matches: 13. Germline assignment: CDR1 SGHRS and CDR2 YFSETQ. This CDR3 is built from 19 residues. TCRdb reprocessed the reads via MiXCR and lists one record per CDR3 protein. The table lists about 530,000 distinct CDR3 sequences, about 26% of them singletons, with less than 15% in the top ten. The rearrangement uses TRBV5-1 and TRBJ2-3; TRBD2 matches 9 bases. Input material: PBMCs. This clonotype originated in a human donor in good health (CMV status not recorded). Some clones in this sample may be carry-over from other donors' samples. The CDR3 protein is CASSLAGTSTSPPTDTQYF. CDR3 in DNA: TGCGCCAGCAGCTTGGCCGGGACTAGCACGTCGCCCCCCACAGATACGCAGTATTTT. Looking up the rest from reference TRBV5-1 and TRBJ2-3 gives the full variable domain: KAGVTQTPRYLIKTRGQQVTLSCSPISGHRSVSWYQQTPGQGLQFLFEYFSETQRNKGNFPGRFSGRQFSNSRSEMNVSTLELGDSALYLCASSLAGTSTSPPTDTQYFGPGTRLTVL.